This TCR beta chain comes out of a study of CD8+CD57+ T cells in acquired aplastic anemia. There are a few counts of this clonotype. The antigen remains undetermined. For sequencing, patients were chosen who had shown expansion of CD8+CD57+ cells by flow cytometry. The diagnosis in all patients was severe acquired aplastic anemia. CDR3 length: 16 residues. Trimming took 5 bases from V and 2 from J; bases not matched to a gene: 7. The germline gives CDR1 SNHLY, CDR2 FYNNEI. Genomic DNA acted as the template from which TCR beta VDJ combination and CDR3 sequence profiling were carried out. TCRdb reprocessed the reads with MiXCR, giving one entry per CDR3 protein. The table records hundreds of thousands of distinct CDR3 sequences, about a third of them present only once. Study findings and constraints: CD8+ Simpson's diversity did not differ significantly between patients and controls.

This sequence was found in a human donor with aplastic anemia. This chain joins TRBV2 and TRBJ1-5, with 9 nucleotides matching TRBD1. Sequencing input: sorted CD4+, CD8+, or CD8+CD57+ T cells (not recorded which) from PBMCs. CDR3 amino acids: CASSLWTGDGNQPQHF. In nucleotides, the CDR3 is TGTGCCAGCAGTTTATGGACAGGGGACGGCAATCAGCCCCAGCATTTT.